This T cell receptor beta chain is drawn from a study of CD8 T cells in ankylosing spondylitis. Whole-study findings and limits: Disease-linked clones had a CD8+ phenotype and relatively low frequency in peripheral blood. Seemingly characteristic of ankylosing spondylitis blood was a TCR beta motif consisting of under ten highly homologous variants. Some of the motif variants had earlier been found in reactive arthritis patients' fluid and blood.

About this clonotype itself: Its antigen is not identified.

Quantitative 5'-RACE was performed with molecular barcodes, and it yielded the TCR beta libraries. TCRdb used MiXCR to reprocess the 5' RACE reads, holding one entry per CDR3 protein. The top ten hold around 6.8% of the sample, which has roughly 250,000 distinct CDR3 sequences, 8% to 9.5% seen once. The CDR3 sequence is 15 residues long. Trimming took 2 bases from V and 5 from J, leaving 12 bases between them. Germline CDR1 MNHEY, CDR2 SVGAGI. The sequencing sample was made of blood, either unsorted or a sorted T cell fraction (not recorded which). The sequence derives from a male donor with ankylosing spondylitis or in good health (not recorded which). This sequence joins TRBV6-5 and TRBJ2-2; D is possibly TRBD1 (6 bases). The chain's CDR3 is CASSYQGLPTGELFF. CDR3 in DNA: TGTGCCAGCAGTTACCAGGGGCTCCCAACCGGGGAGCTGTTTTTT.